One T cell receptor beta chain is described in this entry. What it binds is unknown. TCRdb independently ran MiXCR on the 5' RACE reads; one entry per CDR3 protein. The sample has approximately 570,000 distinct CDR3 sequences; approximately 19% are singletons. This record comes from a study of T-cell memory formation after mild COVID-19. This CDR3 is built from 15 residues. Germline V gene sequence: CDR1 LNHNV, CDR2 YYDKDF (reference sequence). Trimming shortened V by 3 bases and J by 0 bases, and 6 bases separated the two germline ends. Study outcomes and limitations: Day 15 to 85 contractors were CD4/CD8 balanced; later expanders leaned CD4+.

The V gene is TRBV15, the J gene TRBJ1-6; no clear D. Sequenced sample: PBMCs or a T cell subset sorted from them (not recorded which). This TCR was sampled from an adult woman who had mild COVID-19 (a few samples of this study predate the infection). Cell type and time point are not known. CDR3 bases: TGTGCCACCAGCAGCCTGAGCTCCTATAATTCACCCCTCCACTTT. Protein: CATSSLSSYNSPLHF.